This entry lists 21 T cell receptor beta chains sequenced from one sample in a study of shared clonotypes between healthy human individuals. Sequencing used immunoSEQ multiplex PCR; TCRdb keeps in-frame clones, though not all of them. The table has around 2.5 million clones, 80% to 95% seen once. The sample was naive CD4+ T cells from PBMCs. Subset specified: CD45RA+ positively selected. The receptors here all came from a man between 18 and 35 years old in good health. Some clones in this sample may be carry-over from other donors' samples.

The chain recombines TRBV28 with TRBJ1-5, with TRBD1 matching 7 bases. J lost 0 bases, V lost 6 bases, and 8 bases had no gene match. Germline V gene sequence: CDR1 MDHEN, CDR2 SYDVKM. The CDR3 totals 16 residues. The CDR3 DNA reads as TGTGCCAGCAGGCTAACAGGGGCCCCTAGCAATCAGCCCCAGCATTTT. Translated, it gives CASRLTGAPSNQPQHF.

Comments on this clone: This sequence may be a read error, since a much larger clone differs from it by one base. The chain uses TRBV6-5 and TRBJ1-1; D is undetermined. Trimming cost V 4 bases and J 4 bases, with 4 bases left between them. CDR3 size: 11 residues. The V gene's germline CDR1 is MNHEY and CDR2 SVGAGI. CDR3 sequence reads: CASSLSTEAFF. The DNA of the CDR3 is TGTGCCAGCAGTTTGAGCACTGAAGCTTTCTTT.

The chain recombines TRBV6-5 with TRBJ1-2; 9 bases line up with TRBD1. This CDR3 region has 13 residues. Germline CDR1 is MNHEY and CDR2 is SVGAGI. J gave up 6 bases and V 5 bases, and 4 bases lay outside the gene matches. CDR3 residues: CASSSTGGDGYTF. The CDR3 DNA reads TGTGCCAGCAGTAGCACAGGGGGCGATGGCTACACCTTC.

The CDR3 spells CSVEVTGSGYGYTF. DNA of the CDR3: TGCAGCGTTGAGGTGACAGGGAGCGGCTATGGCTACACCTTC. The chain recombines TRBV29-1 with TRBJ1-2; TRBD1 matches 7 bases. Trimming removed 3 bases from V and 4 bases from J; junction bases left unmatched: 8. Germline CDR1 reads SQVTM; CDR2 reads ANQGSEA. The CDR3 totals 14 residues. The entire variable domain, with the rest obtained from reference TRBV29-1 and TRBJ1-2, is as follows: SAVISQKPSRDICQRGTSLTIQCQVDSQVTMMFWYRQQPGQSLTLIATANQGSEATYESGFVIDKFPISRPNLTFSTLTVSNMSPEDSSIYLCSVEVTGSGYGYTFGSGTRLTVV.

V usage is TRBV6-6 and J usage is TRBJ2-5; D may correspond to TRBD1 or TRBD2 (6 bases each). Germline V gene sequence: CDR1 MNHNY, CDR2 SVGAGI (reference sequence). CDR3 length: 13 amino acids. CDR3 sequence (DNA): TGTGCTTCAGCAAAAGGGGGGCAAGAGACCCAGTACTTC. Translated, it gives CASAKGGQETQYF.

The gene calls are TRBV28 and TRBJ1-5; D is ambiguous. The CDR3 is made up of 14 amino acids. Germline values: CDR1 MDHEN, CDR2 SYDVKM. Deletions cut 2 bases from V and 2 bases from J, with 7 bases between. Here the CDR3 reads CASSLELRNQPQHF. As DNA, the CDR3 is TGTGCCAGCAGTTTAGAGTTACGCAATCAGCCCCAGCATTTT.

This clone was observed once. V and J are TRBV2 and TRBJ2-2, with no clear D. The germline CDR1 and CDR2 sequences are SNHLY and FYNNEI. The CDR3 totals 16 residues. V was shortened by 2 bases and J by 5 bases, with 15 bases between the two germline ends. The CDR3 loop reads CASSEIGVVLTGELFF. The CDR3 bases are TGTGCCAGCAGTGAAATTGGGGTGGTGTTAACCGGGGAGCTGTTTTTT.

The V call is TRBV7-8, the J call TRBJ2-2; 8 bases agree with TRBD2. CDR1 and CDR2 (germline): SGHVS, FQNEAQ. The trim removed 2 bases at V and 0 bases at J, leaving 8 bases unmatched. The CDR3 covers 18 residues. The chain's CDR3 is CASSLKLAGTANTGELFF. CDR3 DNA: TGTGCCAGCAGCTTAAAGTTAGCGGGAACCGCGAACACCGGGGAGCTGTTTTTT.

The chain employs TRBV5-6 and TRBJ1-4; no clear D gene. Trimming removed 0 bases at V and 7 bases at J, with 13 bases between. The CDR3 is 15 amino acids. The germline CDR1 and CDR2 sequences are SGHDT and YYEEEE. This CDR3 reads CASSLAPGISEKLFF. Written as DNA, the CDR3 is TGTGCCAGCAGCTTGGCCCCGGGTATAAGTGAAAAACTGTTTTTT.

The genes are TRBV28 and TRBJ2-7, with TRBD1 matching 7 bases. The germline CDR1 and CDR2 sequences are MDHEN and SYDVKM. The V and J ends lost 5 bases and 0 bases, in that order; junction bases with no gene match: 10. The CDR3 spans 16 residues. CDR3 nucleotides: TGTGCCAGCAGTCCAGCCGGGACAGCGAGCTCCTACGAGCAGTACTTC. As protein: CASSPAGTASSYEQYF. The variable domain in full, completed from reference TRBV28 and TRBJ2-7, reads DVKVTQSSRYLVKRTGEKVFLECVQDMDHENMFWYRQDPGLGLRLIYFSYDVKMKEKGDIPEGYSVSREKKERFSLILESASTNQTSMYLCASSPAGTASSYEQYFGPGTRLTVT.

The chain combines TRBV9 with TRBJ1-1; D not certain. Germline values: CDR1 SGDLS, CDR2 YYNGEE. Trimming removed 0 bases at V and 1 base at J, with 7 bases between. The CDR3 is 14 amino acids. The CDR3 sequence is CASSVGNPNTEAFF. CDR3 DNA: TGTGCCAGCAGCGTAGGAAATCCGAACACTGAAGCTTTCTTT.

Comments on this clone: The same CDR3 also results from other DNA sequences found in this sample. The chain links TRBV5-1 to TRBJ1-5; D might be TRBD1 (6 bases). Trimming removed 4 bases at V and 4 bases at J, with 12 bases between. The CDR3 contains 14 residues. Germline V gene lookup returns CDR1 SGHRS and CDR2 YFSETQ. The CDR3 loop is CASSQGQPNQPQHF. In DNA, the CDR3 is TGCGCCAGCAGCCAAGGACAGCCGAATCAGCCCCAGCATTTT.

This clone was observed a few times. The sample contains more than one DNA sequence encoding this CDR3. The chain links TRBV9 to TRBJ2-2, with no clear D. Trimming removed 0 bases from V and 0 bases from J, with 3 bases in between. From germline, CDR1 is SGDLS and CDR2 YYNGEE. The CDR3 consists of 14 residues. CDR3 residues: CASSVGTNTGELFF. In DNA form, the CDR3 reads TGTGCCAGCAGCGTAGGAACGAACACCGGGGAGCTGTTTTTT.

Only one count was recorded for this clone. The rearrangement links TRBV28 to TRBJ1-2; 8 nucleotides line up with TRBD1. Trimming took 1 base from V and 6 from J; bases not matched to a gene: 4. The V gene's germline CDR1 is MDHEN and CDR2 SYDVKM. The CDR3 loop spans 14 amino acids. The CDR3 DNA reads as TGTGCCAGCAGTTTATCCACAGGGGGGAATGGCTACACCTTC. Its protein product is CASSLSTGGNGYTF.

The J gene is TRBJ2-5, the V gene TRBV7-9; D possibly corresponds to TRBD2 (6 bases). Trimming took off 5 bases at V and 7 bases at J, with 17 bases between the two ends. Looked up from germline, CDR1 is SEHNR and CDR2 is FQNEAQ (reference sequence). The CDR3 contains 14 residues. CDR3 nucleotides: TGTGCCAGCAGCGCCGGTATCGTGGGGGGGACCCAGTACTTC. This gives the protein CASSAGIVGGTQYF.

In nucleotides, the CDR3 is TGTGCCAGCAGACCCGGGACACCAATGAACACTGAAGCTTTCTTT. It translates to CASRPGTPMNTEAFF. This chain connects TRBV28 to TRBJ1-1; possible D gene TRBD1, 6 bases. The CDR3 is made up of 15 amino acids. Trimming left V 6 bases short and J 0 bases short, with 14 bases between. Germline V CDR1 and CDR2: MDHEN, SYDVKM. The full variable domain, in which reference TRBV28 and TRBJ1-1 provide the parts outside the CDR3, is DVKVTQSSRYLVKRTGEKVFLECVQDMDHENMFWYRQDPGLGLRLIYFSYDVKMKEKGDIPEGYSVSREKKERFSLILESASTNQTSMYLCASRPGTPMNTEAFFGQGTRLTVV.

This rearrangement joins TRBV6-1 to TRBJ2-7; 14 bases match TRBD2. The V gene's germline CDR1 is MNHNS and CDR2 SASEGT. V gave up 1 base and J gave up 5 bases; unmatched junction bases: 1. CDR3 length: 15 amino acids. The CDR3 protein is CASSEGTSGRHEQYF. CDR3 coding DNA: TGTGCCAGCAGTGAAGGGACTAGCGGGAGGCACGAGCAGTACTTC.

The genes are TRBV5-1 and TRBJ2-1, with 13 bases matching TRBD2. This CDR3 has 16 amino acids. Germline V CDR1 and CDR2: SGHRS, YFSETQ. Losses at the gene ends were 3 bases for V and 3 bases for J; bases not matched to a gene: 3. CDR3: CASSSGTSGVYNEQFF. The CDR3, as DNA: TGCGCCAGCAGCTCCGGGACTAGCGGGGTCTACAATGAGCAGTTCTTC.

This chain connects TRBV2 to TRBJ2-1; D is perhaps TRBD1 or TRBD2 (5 bases each). V lost 3 bases, J lost 4 bases, and 13 bases lay in between. Germline CDR1 is SNHLY and CDR2 is FYNNEI. The CDR3 is 15 amino acids. Here the CDR3 reads CASSEGPSSYNEQFF. CDR3 nucleotide sequence: TGTGCCAGCAGTGAGGGACCAAGCTCGTACAATGAGCAGTTCTTC.

The CDR3 DNA is TGTGCCAGCGGTGGAGTTTATAGCAATCAGCCCCAGCATTTT. Its protein product is CASGGVYSNQPQHF. The V call is TRBV28, the J call TRBJ1-5; D gene uncertain. The length of the CDR3 is 14 residues. V gave up 8 bases and J gave up 0 bases, with 11 bases separating them. Germline-derived CDR1 and CDR2 are MDHEN and SYDVKM.

The chain employs TRBV5-1 and TRBJ2-7; either TRBD1 or TRBD2 may supply D (5 bases each). CDR1 SGHRS and CDR2 YFSETQ come from the germline V gene. The CDR3 consists of 16 residues. Trimming left V 0 bases short and J 3 bases short, with 16 bases between. CDR3 bases: TGCGCCAGCAGCTTGGTACCCGGGGCCATCGGCTACGAGCAGTACTTC. Its protein product is CASSLVPGAIGYEQYF.